The present TCR beta chain was sequenced within a study of cytomegalovirus exposure and HLA in healthy donors (dated by TCRdb to 2016 to 2017). Some background on the complete study: An earlier analysis of approximately 640 of the donors reported roughly 270 Gb of sequence data and about 100 million unique TCR beta sequences from about 179 million T cells. Four or five DR-DQ haplotypes were treated as single units for association and clustering because of strong linkage in the cohort. Rather than using new phenotypic data, the later analysis identified candidate immune exposures from TCR beta sequences and from how often those sequences occurred across donors. Donor age, sex, ethnicity and CMV serostatus were compiled together with the repertoire data. Among about 370 genotyped donors of the cohort, an average of around 240,000 unique TCR beta nucleotide sequences was sequenced per donor, of which about 19% were non-productive. To predict cytomegalovirus infection status, the study brought together high-throughput TCR immunosequencing, statistical association of individual TCRs with disease status, and machine learning. Class I and class II HLA loci were covered by the typing at four-digit resolution. Roughly 290 gigabases of sequencing data and around 80 million unique TCR sequences made up an early release that covered 500 to 650 HLA-typed donors. Using immunosequencing, the study profiled T cell repertoires from about 620 subjects and related those repertoires to cytomegalovirus serostatus. In a later analysis, previously published TCR beta repertoires from 666 donors were re-analyzed and high-resolution HLA genotyping was added so that TCR occurrence patterns could be studied. A later genetic analysis took genome-wide SNP genotypes for about 55% of the roughly 670 donors and used that subset as a discovery cohort. Of the 398 genotyped donors, more than 75% were placed in the genetic ancestry cluster associated with self-reported Caucasian donors. The number of typed donors differed by locus: roughly 629-640 for A, B, C, DRB1 and DQB1; 500 to 550 for DQA1; around 580 for DPA1; and roughly 450 for DPB1. Besides the first cohort of 666 subjects, a separate validation cohort made up of about 120 different subjects was used. The aim of the study was to test whether cataloging public T cell receptors could identify signatures of past pathogen exposure. All discovery cohort repertoires had been generated on a single sequencing platform. An earlier analysis of around 580 of the donors used high-throughput TCR beta sequencing to judge whether each TCR beta V gene segment behaved as functional or pseudogenic. Study-wide findings and limitations: Compared with the approximately 600-donor mean, donors in an Asian-associated ancestry cluster had fewer N-insertions in productive TCRs, according to a later genetic analysis. In a later analysis, several top co-occurrence clusters were reported to appear linked to parvovirus B19, influenza, CMV and Epstein-Barr virus. V-gene and J-gene trimming of TCR beta chains was associated with a missense DCLRE1C variant in a later genetic analysis, and the association was replicated in an independent cohort. Correlated functional status among segregating V segments might reflect linkage disequilibrium, but an unknown experimental factor could not be ruled out. A further reported finding was that TCR beta sequences accurately predicted the HLA-A and HLA-B alleles for most subjects in the first cohort. A few of the identified cytomegalovirus-associated TCR beta chains were confirmed in vitro to be specific for cytomegalovirus antigens. Because counts were too low, about 17 rarely observed V segments, including chromosome 9 orphons, were excluded from the earlier analysis of 587 of the donors. A group of highly shared sequence variants was considered likely to be a technical artifact of the sequencing pipeline. A later analysis found that most CMV-associated TCR beta chains appeared HLA-restricted, with HLA associations seemingly driven largely by CMV exposure. The authors suggested that the approach could potentially be extended to other disease states and immunological phenotypes. The classifier was reported to diagnose cytomegalovirus status with high specificity and sensitivity in both the original and validation cohorts. While some public TCRs were present in many individuals, most TCR sequences turned up only very rarely across donors. A later analysis associated 15,000 or so TCR beta sequences with specific HLA alleles at a false discovery rate of 0.05. The cohort was sequenced for TCR beta chains only, and without alpha or paired-chain data the features that could be detected were limited. Strong co-occurrence of HLA alleles, especially DR and DQ, made assigning TCR associations to individual alleles difficult. A later analysis found that HLA-associated TCR beta chains were more clonally expanded and had lower generation probabilities than equally common non-associated chains. The study gave a list of some 150 TCR beta chains associated with cytomegalovirus. The 87-base-pair reads could not distinguish some IMGT-functional V segments, including TRBV6-2 and TRBV6-3, so those segments were excluded. Because HLA typing was unavailable for some donors at each locus, only the typed subset was used in association tests. The presence/absence analyses assumed that sequencing depth was roughly uniform across donors, and that assumption may not be true. A later analysis found that TCR association rates varied across HLA loci, with DRB1 alleles showing the most associated TCRs and HLA-C alleles the fewest. CMV serostatus was the only immune exposure information available for the cohort. In an earlier analysis of about 600 of the donors, most TCR beta V segments appeared in productive rearrangements about 87% or about 30% of the time, broadly matching IMGT annotations.

Libraries were constructed by the immunoSEQ multiplex PCR assay. A mixture of 60 forward primers for TCR Vbeta segments and 13 reverse primers for TCR Jbeta segments was used in the multiplex PCR. The CDR3 region of rearranged TCR beta genes was amplified from genomic DNA by a multiplex PCR assay. On the Illumina HiSeq System, the amplified TCR beta libraries were sequenced as 87-base-pair reads. In the source study's methods: A later analysis tallied roughly 76 million unique TCR beta chains across the 550 to 850 repertoires, and about 12 million of those chains were shared by two or more donors. Raw reads were error-corrected and collapsed into unique sequences by a nearest-neighbor algorithm in which closely related sequences were merged to remove PCR and sequencing errors. Alignment of CDR3 sequences to IMGT reference sequences was used to assign V, D and J gene segments. For a sequence to be retained, at least a six-nucleotide match to both a V gene segment and a J gene segment was required. Rearrangements were classified as productive when the CDR3 lacked stop codons and remained in frame with V and J, and all other rearrangements were classified as non-productive. Following IMGT convention, CDR3 was defined as the stretch from the second conserved V-encoded cysteine to the conserved J-encoded phenylalanine. The earlier analysis of fewer than 750 of the donors excluded sequences that lacked an unambiguous match to a single V gene segment. In an earlier analysis of approximately 610 of the donors, V segments were called functional above 56.7% productive rearrangements and were called segregating when the between-donor standard deviation exceeded 5%. A statistical classification framework was built to diagnose cytomegalovirus status from the catalog of TCR beta chain sequences. V and J gene assignment, in a later analysis, came from comparing TCR nucleotide sequences with IMGT/GENE-DB human TR gene sequences. Using the TCRdist pipeline, a later analysis assigned CDR3 sequences along with most-parsimonious VDJ recombination scenarios. In a later analysis, every TCR beta chain was defined by the combination of its CDR3 amino acid sequence and its V-gene family, and reads without a unique V-gene family were dropped. As a way to deal with suspected cross-contamination and a sequencing artifact, a later analysis dropped nearly 600 nucleotide sequences that were highly shared and had low generation probability. In a later analysis, a clonal expansion index was calculated for each public chain from normalized within-repertoire ranks of inferred template counts. Generation probabilities in a later analysis came from a VDJ recombination model fitted to out-of-frame rearrangements, and those results were checked against IGoR. Hypergeometric tests were used in a later analysis to score TCR-TCR, TCR-HLA and TCR-CMV co-occurrence, with a repertoire-size bias correction applied to the TCR pairs. False discovery rates were estimated in a later analysis by permuting HLA or CMV assignments 20 times. A later analysis grouped co-occurring TCRs with DBSCAN, adding TCRdist sequence similarity when clustering within HLA-allele-positive subsets. Co-occurrence clustering excluded repertoires with fewer than 30,000 or more than 120,000 public chains, plus five with anomalous nucleotide sharing. TCRdb carries this immuneACCESS record with in-frame sequences only. Its versions omit some clonotypes, under half of them owing to an unresolved V gene in the studies checked, with the rest unexplained. That table gives V, J and clone size, and the DNA gave D and trimming. The sample table holds some 30,000 clones, of which around 40% were seen once. The ten largest make up approximately 2% of the sample.

In total, approximately 700 healthy bone marrow donors made up the cohort. All cohort members were sampled while nominally healthy, although unrecorded immune exposures were likely present. The donor tested CMV seronegative and was one of the 352 seronegative cohort members. Each donor provided a peripheral blood sample, and peripheral blood mononuclear cells were used for TCR beta sequencing. Genomic DNA was extracted from the blood cell samples with the Qiagen DNeasy Blood Extraction Kit. The V end loses 0 bases and the J end loses 7 bases, and a stretch of 10 bases separates them. From a lookup of the germline V gene (reference sequence), CDR1 and CDR2 are SGHNT and YYREEE. The CDR3 holds 13 amino acids from the cysteine to the phenylalanine. Of all the DNA, just the CDR3 is kept, 39 bases in frame from base 1. This clone occurred a few times. The clone's antigen remains unknown. No per-base quality is available; no much larger clone lies one base away.

The TCR was taken from a woman in her 50s in good health and CMV-seronegative. The specimen was PBMCs. The chain is assembled from TRBV5-4 and TRBJ1-1, and the D gene may be TRBD1, 5 bases matching. The CDR3 region has the sequence CASSLGQGGEAFF. The sequence in DNA is TGTGCCAGCAGCTTGGGCCAGGGCGGTGAAGCTTTCTTT.